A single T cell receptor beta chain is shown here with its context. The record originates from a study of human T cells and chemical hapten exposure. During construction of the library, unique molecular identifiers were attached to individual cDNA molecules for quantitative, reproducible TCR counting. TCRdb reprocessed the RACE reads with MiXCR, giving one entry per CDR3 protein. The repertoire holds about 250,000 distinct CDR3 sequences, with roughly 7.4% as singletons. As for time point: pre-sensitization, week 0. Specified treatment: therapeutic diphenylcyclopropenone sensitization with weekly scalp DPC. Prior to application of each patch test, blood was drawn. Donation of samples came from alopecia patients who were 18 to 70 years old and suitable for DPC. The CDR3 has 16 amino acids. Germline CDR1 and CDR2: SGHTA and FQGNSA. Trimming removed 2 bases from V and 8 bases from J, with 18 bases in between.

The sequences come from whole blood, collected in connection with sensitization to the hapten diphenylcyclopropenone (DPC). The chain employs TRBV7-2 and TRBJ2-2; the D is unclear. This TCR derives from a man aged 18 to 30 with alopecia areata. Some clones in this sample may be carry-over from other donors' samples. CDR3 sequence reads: CASSLLATSDTGELFF. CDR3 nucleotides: TGTGCCAGCAGCTTATTGGCGACTTCGGATACGGGGGAGCTGTTTTTT.